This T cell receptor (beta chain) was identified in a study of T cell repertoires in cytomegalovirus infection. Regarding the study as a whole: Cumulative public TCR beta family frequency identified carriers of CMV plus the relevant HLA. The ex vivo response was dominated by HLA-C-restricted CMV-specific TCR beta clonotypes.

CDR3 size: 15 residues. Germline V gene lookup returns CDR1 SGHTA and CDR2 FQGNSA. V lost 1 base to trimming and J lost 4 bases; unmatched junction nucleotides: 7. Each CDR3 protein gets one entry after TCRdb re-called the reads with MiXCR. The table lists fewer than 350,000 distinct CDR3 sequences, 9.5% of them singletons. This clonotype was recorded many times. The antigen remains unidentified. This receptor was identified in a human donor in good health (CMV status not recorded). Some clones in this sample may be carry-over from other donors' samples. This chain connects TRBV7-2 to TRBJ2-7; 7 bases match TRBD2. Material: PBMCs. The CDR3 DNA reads TGTGCCAGCAGCTTAGGCAGCGGGGAGGGGTACGAGCAGTACTTC. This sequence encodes CASSLGSGEGYEQYF. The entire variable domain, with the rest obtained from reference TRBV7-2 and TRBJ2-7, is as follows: GAGVSQSPSNKVTEKGKDVELRCDPISGHTALYWYRQSLGQGLEFLIYFQGNSAPDKSGLPSDRFSAERTGGSVSTLTIQRTQQEDSAVYLCASSLGSGEGYEQYFGPGTRLTVT.